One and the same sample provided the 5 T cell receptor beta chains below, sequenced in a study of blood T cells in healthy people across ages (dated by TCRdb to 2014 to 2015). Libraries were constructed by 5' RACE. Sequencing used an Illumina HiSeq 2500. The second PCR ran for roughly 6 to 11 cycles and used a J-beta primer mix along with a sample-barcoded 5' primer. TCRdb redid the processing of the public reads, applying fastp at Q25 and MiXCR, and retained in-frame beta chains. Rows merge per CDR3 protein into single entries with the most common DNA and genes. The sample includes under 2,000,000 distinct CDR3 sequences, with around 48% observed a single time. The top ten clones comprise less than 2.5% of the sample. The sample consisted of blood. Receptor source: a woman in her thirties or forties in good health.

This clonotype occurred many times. The CDR3 region is CASSLGPGGNEQYF. DNA of the CDR3: TGTGCCAGCAGCTTGGGTCCGGGGGGGAACGAGCAGTACTTC. V gene TRBV5-5 combines with J gene TRBJ2-7, with TRBD2 matching 8 bases. V gave up 0 bases and J gave up 5 bases; unmatched junction bases: 4. The CDR3 length is 14 residues. From germline, CDR1 is SGHKS and CDR2 YYEKEE (reference sequence).

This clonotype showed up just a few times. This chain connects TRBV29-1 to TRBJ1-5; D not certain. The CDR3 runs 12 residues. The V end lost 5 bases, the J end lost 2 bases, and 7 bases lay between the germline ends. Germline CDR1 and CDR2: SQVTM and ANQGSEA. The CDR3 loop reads CSVRTGNQPQHF. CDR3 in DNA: TGCAGCGTTAGGACCGGCAATCAGCCCCAGCATTTT.

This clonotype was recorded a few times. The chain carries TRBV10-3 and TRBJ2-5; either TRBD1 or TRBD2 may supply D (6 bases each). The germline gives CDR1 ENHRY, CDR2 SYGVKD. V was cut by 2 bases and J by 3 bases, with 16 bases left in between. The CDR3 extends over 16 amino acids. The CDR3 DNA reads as TGTGCCATCAGTGAGAATCCGGGGGCCACTAAAGAGACCCAGTACTTC. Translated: CAISENPGATKETQYF.

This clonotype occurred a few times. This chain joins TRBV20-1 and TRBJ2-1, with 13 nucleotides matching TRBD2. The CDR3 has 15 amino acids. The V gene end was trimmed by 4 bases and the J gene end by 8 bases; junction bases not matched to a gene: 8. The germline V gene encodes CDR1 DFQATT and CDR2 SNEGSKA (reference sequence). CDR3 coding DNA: TGCAGTGCTACCCGACTAGCGGGGGGAAGTGATGAGCAGTTCTTC. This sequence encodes CSATRLAGGSDEQFF.

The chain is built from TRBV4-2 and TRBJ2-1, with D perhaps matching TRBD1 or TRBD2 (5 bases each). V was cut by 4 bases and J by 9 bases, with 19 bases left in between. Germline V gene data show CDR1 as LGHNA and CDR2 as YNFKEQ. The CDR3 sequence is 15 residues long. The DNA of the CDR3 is TGTGCCAGCAGCCGAAACCCCGGGACCGCCGTTGAGCAGTTCTTC. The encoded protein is CASSRNPGTAVEQFF.